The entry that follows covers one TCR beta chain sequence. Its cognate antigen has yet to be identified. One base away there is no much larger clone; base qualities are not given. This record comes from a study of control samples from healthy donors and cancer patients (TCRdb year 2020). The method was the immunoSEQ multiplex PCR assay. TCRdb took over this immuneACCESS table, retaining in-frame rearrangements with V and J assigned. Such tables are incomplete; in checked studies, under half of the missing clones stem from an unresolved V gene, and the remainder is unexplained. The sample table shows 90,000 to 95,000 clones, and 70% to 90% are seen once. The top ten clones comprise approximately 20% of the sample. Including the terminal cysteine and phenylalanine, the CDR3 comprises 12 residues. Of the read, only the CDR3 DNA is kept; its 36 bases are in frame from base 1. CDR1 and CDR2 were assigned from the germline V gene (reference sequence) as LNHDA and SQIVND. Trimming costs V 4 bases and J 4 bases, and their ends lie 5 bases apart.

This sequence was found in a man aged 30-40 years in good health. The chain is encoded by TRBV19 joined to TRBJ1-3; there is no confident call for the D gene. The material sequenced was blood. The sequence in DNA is TGTGCCAGTAGTACCCCCGGAAACACCATATATTTT. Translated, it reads CASSTPGNTIYF.